This T cell receptor (beta chain) was found in a study of CD8+ T cells in alopecia areata. After isolation, RNA underwent reverse transcription to generate cDNA as the sequencing template. TCRdb keeps only in-frame clones here, not all; method: immunoSEQ multiplex PCR. The table shows 150,000 or so clones, with 50% to 70% occurring only once. Only a few counts were recorded for this clone. Germline V gene sequence: CDR1 MNHEY, CDR2 SMNVEV (reference sequence). CDR3 length: 13 residues. V lost 2 bases and J 6 bases, leaving 11 bases between the germline ends. Treatment denoted: oral pan-JAK inhibitor, 5-10 mg twice daily. The sorting of PBMCs gave CD4+ and CD8+ T cells.

The source material was CD4+ T cells sorted from blood, sampled at week 4, from a patient treated with tofacitinib. J is TRBJ2-7 and V is TRBV27; no clear D. The receptor was derived from a human donor with alopecia areata. The CDR3 here is CASSLSKGGEQYF. DNA for the CDR3: TGTGCCAGCAGTTTAAGCAAAGGCGGCGAGCAGTACTTC.